The 9 T cell receptor beta chains below were found in one sample sequenced in a study of Graves' ophthalmopathy and Graves' hyperthyroidism. RNA transcripts provided the template for amplifying TCR beta CDR3 regions. HTBI-primed RT-PCR formed the first round, and a multiplex PCR formed the second. TCRdb called the multiplex PCR reads again in MiXCR, with one record for every CDR3 protein. This table has a few hundred thousand distinct CDR3 sequences, 39% appearing once. Sequencing used peripheral blood or thyroid tissue (not recorded which). These receptors came from an adult man with Graves' hyperthyroidism.

In its sample, this clonotype was seen many times. The chain links TRBV10-3 to TRBJ2-3; D gene uncertain. The germline gives CDR1 ENHRY, CDR2 SYGVKD. The CDR3 runs to 13 residues. Trimming stripped 8 bases from V and 0 bases from J, with 9 bases between. CDR3 in amino acids: CAIPRPSTDTQYF. In DNA form, the CDR3 reads TGTGCCATCCCCCGTCCCAGCACAGATACGCAGTATTTT.

This clonotype came up many times. At one end, the junction sequence differs from germline, possibly due to a read error. CDR3 nucleotide sequence: TGCGCCAGCAGCTTGACTAGCGGGGTTGAGCAGTACTTC. Amino acid sequence: CASSLTSGVEQYF. The chain employs TRBV7-9 and TRBJ2-7; 11 bases agree with TRBD2. The CDR3 spans 13 residues. CDR1 and CDR2 from the germline V gene are SEHNR and FQNEAQ (reference sequence).

A single count supports this clonotype. A much larger clone differs from this one at a single base, so this may be a read error. V usage is TRBV20-1 and J usage is TRBJ2-5; D call uncertain. The CDR3 length is 13 residues. The germline V and J ends were trimmed by 1 base and 2 bases, with 8 bases remaining between them. Germline-derived CDR1 and CDR2 are DFQATT and SNEGSKA (reference sequence). The CDR3 coding sequence is TGCAGTGCTAGAGTCCCCGGTCAAGAGACCCAGTACTTC. Its protein is CSARVPGQETQYF.

This clonotype has just one count. The chain uses TRBV5-4 and TRBJ2-3; no definite D call. The CDR3 totals 13 residues. The germline CDR1 and CDR2 sequences are SGHNT and YYREEE (reference sequence). V was trimmed by 3 bases and J by 10 bases, leaving 15 bases between them. CDR3 nucleotide sequence: TGTGCCAGCAGCTCGACAAATGCCAATCCGCAGTATTTT. It codes for CASSSTNANPQYF. Full variable domain (remainder filled in from reference TRBV5-4 and TRBJ2-3): ETGVTQSPTHLIKTRGQQVTLRCSSQSGHNTVSWYQQALGQGPQFIFQYYREEENGRGNFPPRFSGLQFPNYSSELNVNALELDDSALYLCASSSTNANPQYFGPGTRLTVL.

This clonotype has only a few counts. The V call is TRBV30, the J call TRBJ1-6; D is undetermined. CDR1 is GTSNPN and CDR2 is SVGIG in the germline V gene (reference sequence). CDR3 size: 12 residues. The germline V and J ends were trimmed by 3 bases and 5 bases, with 5 bases remaining between them. CDR3 sequence: CAWREHNSPLHF. CDR3 bases: TGTGCCTGGAGAGAACATAATTCACCCCTCCACTTT.

In its sample, this clonotype was seen many times. The gene calls are TRBV2 and TRBJ1-2, with a weak D call TRBD1 (5 bases). Trimming cost V 2 bases and J 4 bases, with 14 bases left between them. The CDR3 is made up of 15 amino acids. Looked up from germline, CDR1 is SNHLY and CDR2 is FYNNEI. The CDR3, as DNA: TGTGCCAGCAGTGAAAGGGGTGATGGGACCTATGGCTACACCTTC. This sequence encodes CASSERGDGTYGYTF. Supplemented by reference TRBV2 and TRBJ1-2, the full variable domain reads EPEVTQTPSHQVTQMGQEVILRCVPISNHLYFYWYRQILGQKVEFLVSFYNNEISEKSEIFDDQFSVERPDGSNFTLKIRSTKLEDSAMYFCASSERGDGTYGYTFGSGTRLTVV.

The V gene is TRBV2, the J gene TRBJ2-5; D unresolved. The DNA end is more similar to TRBJ2-1, so the J call may be wrong. The CDR3 length is 12 residues. The germline V gene has CDR1 SNHLY and CDR2 FYNNEI. CDR3 sequence: CASRLTDNEQFF. The CDR3 DNA is TGTGCCAGCAGGCTGACGGACAATGAGCAGTTCTTC.

This clonotype has more than one count but fewer than ten. This rearrangement joins TRBV15 to TRBJ2-7, with 8 nucleotides matching TRBD1. Germline-derived CDR1 and CDR2 are LNHNV and YYDKDF (reference sequence). The CDR3 has 12 residues. CDR3 in amino acids: CASQGVSYEQYF. The CDR3 DNA reads TGTGCTTCACAGGGGGTCTCCTACGAGCAGTACTTC.

Ten or more counts support this clonotype. J is TRBJ2-2 and V is TRBV10-2; 11 positions match TRBD2. The CDR3 has 18 amino acids. With V trimmed by 2 bases and J by 5 bases, 10 bases remained unmatched. Germline V gene lookup returns CDR1 WSHSY and CDR2 SAAADI. The CDR3 DNA reads as TGCGCCAGCAGTGAGAGTCTGCCGGGACTAGCGGTAACCGGGGAGCTGTTTTTT. Residues: CASSESLPGLAVTGELFF.